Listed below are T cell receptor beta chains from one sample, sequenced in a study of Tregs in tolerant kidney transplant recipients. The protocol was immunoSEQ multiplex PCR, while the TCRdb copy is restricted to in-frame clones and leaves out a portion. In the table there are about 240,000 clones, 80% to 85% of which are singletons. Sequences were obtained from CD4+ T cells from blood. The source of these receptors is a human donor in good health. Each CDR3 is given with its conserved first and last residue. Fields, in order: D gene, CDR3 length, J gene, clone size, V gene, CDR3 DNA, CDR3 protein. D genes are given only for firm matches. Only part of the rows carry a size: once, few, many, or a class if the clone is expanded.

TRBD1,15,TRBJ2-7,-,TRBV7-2,TGTGCCAGCAGCCCCCGGGACAGGGGGAGATACGAGGGATACTTC,CASSPRDRGRYEGYF
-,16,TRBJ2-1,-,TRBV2,TGTGCCAGCAGTGATGTGGCCCGAGGGTCCTACAATGAGCAGTTCTTC,CASSDVARGSYNEQFF
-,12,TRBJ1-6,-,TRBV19,TGTGCCAGTAGCCACAGAAATTCACCCCTCCACTTT,CASSHRNSPLHF
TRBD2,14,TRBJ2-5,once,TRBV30,TGTGCCCTCCTAGCGGGAGGGTTAGGGGAGACCCAGTACTTC,CALLAGGLGETQYF
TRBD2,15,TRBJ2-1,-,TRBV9,TGTGCCAGCAGCGTAGGCGGGGGGGCTGACAATGAGCAGTTCTTC,CASSVGGGADNEQFF
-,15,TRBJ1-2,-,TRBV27,TGTGCCAGCAGTTTATCGTTTCGGGCCGGCTATGGCTACACCTTC,CASSLSFRAGYGYTF
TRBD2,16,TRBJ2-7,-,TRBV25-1,TGTGCCAGCAGTGAACTGGGACTAGCGGGAGACTACGAGCAGTACTTC,CASSELGLAGDYEQYF
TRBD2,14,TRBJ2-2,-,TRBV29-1,TGCAGCGTTGTTTGGGGGGGTCGGACCGGGGAGCTGTTTTTT,CSVVWGGRTGELFF
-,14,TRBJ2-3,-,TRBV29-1,TGCAGCGTATTAACGGGATCGGACACAGATACGCAGTATTTT,CSVLTGSDTDTQYF
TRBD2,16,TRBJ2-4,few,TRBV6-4,TGTGCCAGCAGCGCATCGGGAGCGGGGGGTAGGAACATTCAGTACTTC,CASSASGAGGRNIQYF
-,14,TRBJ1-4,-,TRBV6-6,TGTGCCAGCAGTCCCACGAGGGCCGGTGAAAAACTGTTTTTT,CASSPTRAGEKLFF
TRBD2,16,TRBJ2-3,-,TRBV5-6,TGTGCCAGCAGCTTGGTGGGGGGAGGGCCTGGGGATACGCAGTATTTT,CASSLVGGGPGDTQYF
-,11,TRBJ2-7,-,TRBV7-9,TGTGCCAGCAGCTCCAGGGACGAGCAGTACTTC,CASSSRDEQYF
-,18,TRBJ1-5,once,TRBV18,TGTGCCAGCTCACCCAGGGACGGAAGAGAGTATAGCAATCAGCCCCAGCATTTT,CASSPRDGREYSNQPQHF
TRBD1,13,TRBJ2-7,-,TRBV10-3,TGTGCCATCAGCAGACAGGGGGCCTACGAGCAGTACTTC,CAISRQGAYEQYF
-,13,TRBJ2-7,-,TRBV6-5,TGTGCCAGCAAAAGAGGAGGGGCCTACGAGCAGTACTTC,CASKRGGAYEQYF
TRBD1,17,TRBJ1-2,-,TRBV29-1,TGCAGCGTTACCGACCCGGGACAGGGGGCCTGGGGCTATGGCTACACCTTC,CSVTDPGQGAWGYGYTF
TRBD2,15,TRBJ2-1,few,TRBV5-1,TGCGCCAGCAGCTTGGGACTAGCGGACTACAATGAGCAGTTCTTC,CASSLGLADYNEQFF
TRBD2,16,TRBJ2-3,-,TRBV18,TGTGCCAGCTCACCTCTAGCGGGGGCCGAGACGGATACGCAGTATTTT,CASSPLAGAETDTQYF
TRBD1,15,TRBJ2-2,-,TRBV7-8,TGTGCCAGCCAGAGGGGGCTGGGGAACACCGGGGAGCTGTTTTTT,CASQRGLGNTGELFF
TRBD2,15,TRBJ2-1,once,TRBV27,TGTGCCAGCAGTACCGGACTAGCGGGAGTTCTTGAGCAGTTCTTC,CASSTGLAGVLEQFF
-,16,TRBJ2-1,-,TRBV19,TGTGCCAGTACCCAGCCGGGAGCCCCGGTTCACAATGAGCAGTTCTTC,CASTQPGAPVHNEQFF
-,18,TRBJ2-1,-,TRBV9,TGTGCCAGCAGCCCCCTCTCGGGACTTTCACTCTCCTACAATGAGCAGTTCTTC,CASSPLSGLSLSYNEQFF
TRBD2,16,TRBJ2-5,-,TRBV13,TGTGCCAGCAGCTCGGGACTAGCGGGAGGAAAGGAGACCCAGTACTTC,CASSSGLAGGKETQYF
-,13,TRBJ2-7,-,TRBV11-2,TGTGCCAGCAGCTTAGATTCCGGGCTCGAGCAGTACTTC,CASSLDSGLEQYF
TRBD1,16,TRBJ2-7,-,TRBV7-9,TGTGCCAGCAGCTTGGAAGACAGGGTTCCTTCCTACGAGCAGTACTTC,CASSLEDRVPSYEQYF